The clone carrying this TCR beta chain was observed a handful of times. Its antigen is unidentified. These data are taken from a study of cytomegalovirus exposure and HLA in healthy donors. The study, taken as a whole, reports: V- and J-gene trimming of TCR beta was linked (in a later analysis) to a missense DCLRE1C variant. Reportedly, fewer N-insertions than the roughly 700-donor mean appeared in an Asian-associated ancestry cluster in a later analysis.

The PCR contained 60 Vbeta and 13 Jbeta primers. Only in-frame clones appear in the TCRdb table, and some are missing; sequencing was by immunoSEQ multiplex PCR. The sample consists of 95,000 to 150,000 clones, around 65% of them appearing once. The CDR3 sequence is 14 residues long. Unmatched junction bases numbered 7, after V lost 5 bases and J lost 7 bases. CDR1 and CDR2 (germline): MNHEY, SMNVEV (reference sequence). The clonotype comes from a man in his late teens or twenties in good health and CMV-seronegative. The chain employs TRBV27 and TRBJ1-4; 7 nucleotides line up with TRBD1. Sequenced sample: PBMCs. The CDR3 DNA sequence: TGTGCCAGCAGTAAGGGGGCACGAGGTGAAAAACTGTTTTTT. Its translation: CASSKGARGEKLFF. Drawing the rest from reference TRBV27 and TRBJ1-4, the complete variable domain is EAQVTQNPRYLITVTGKKLTVTCSQNMNHEYMSWYRQDPGLGLRQIYYSMNVEVTDKGDVPEGYKVSRKEKRNFPLILESPSPNQTSLYFCASSKGARGEKLFFGSGTQLSVL.